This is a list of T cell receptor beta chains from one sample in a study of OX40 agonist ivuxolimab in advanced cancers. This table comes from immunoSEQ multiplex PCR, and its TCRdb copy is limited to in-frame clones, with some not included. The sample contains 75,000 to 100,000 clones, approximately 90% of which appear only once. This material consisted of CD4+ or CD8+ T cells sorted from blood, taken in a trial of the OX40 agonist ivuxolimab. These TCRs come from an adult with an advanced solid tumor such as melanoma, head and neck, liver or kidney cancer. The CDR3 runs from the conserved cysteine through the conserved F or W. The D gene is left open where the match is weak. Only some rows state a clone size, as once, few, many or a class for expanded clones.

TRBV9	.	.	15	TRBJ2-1	TGTGCCAGCAGCGTAGTCGGGGACTCCTACAATGAGCAGTTCTTC	CASSVVGDSYNEQFF
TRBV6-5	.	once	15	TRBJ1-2	TGTGCCAGCAGTTACTCGGGGGCAGAACTTTATGGCTACACCTTC	CASSYSGAELYGYTF
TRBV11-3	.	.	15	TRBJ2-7	TGTGCCAGCAGCTTAGGCCATGGGATTGCCTACGAGCAGTACTTC	CASSLGHGIAYEQYF
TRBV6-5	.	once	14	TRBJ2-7	TGTGCCACTTTAAGGGGTTCTGACCGTTACGAGCAGTACTTC	CATLRGSDRYEQYF
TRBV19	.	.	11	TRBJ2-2	TGTGCCAGTACCTACACCGGGGAGCTGTTTTTT	CASTYTGELFF
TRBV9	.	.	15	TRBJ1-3	TGTGCCAGCAGCGTAGAAGGGACCAGGGAAAACACCATATATTTT	CASSVEGTRENTIYF
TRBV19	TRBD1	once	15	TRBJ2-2	TGTGCCAGTAGACCCGACAGGGCGAACACCGGGGAGCTGTTTTTT	CASRPDRANTGELFF
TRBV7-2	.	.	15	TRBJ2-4	TGTGCCAGCAGCTTAGGCCCGGGACCGAAAAACATTCAGTACTTC	CASSLGPGPKNIQYF
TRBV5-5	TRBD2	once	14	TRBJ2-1	TGTGCCAGCAGCTCGGGACTAGCGAACGATGAGCAGTTCTTC	CASSSGLANDEQFF
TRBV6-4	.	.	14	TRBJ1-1	TGTGCCAGCAGTGACCCGGGCCAGATCACTGAAGCTTTCTTT	CASSDPGQITEAFF
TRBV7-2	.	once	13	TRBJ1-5	TGTGCCAGCAGCCCCAACAGTAATCAGCCCCAGCATTTT	CASSPNSNQPQHF
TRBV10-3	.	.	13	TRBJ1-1	TGTGCCATCACCAACGAGGAGGACACTGAAGCTTTCTTT	CAITNEEDTEAFF
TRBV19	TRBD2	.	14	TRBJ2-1	TGTGCCAGTAGCCCGGGACTAGCATTTAGTGAGCAGTTCTTC	CASSPGLAFSEQFF
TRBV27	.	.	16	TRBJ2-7	TGTGCCAGCAGTTTTTCCGCAAGCGGGCCATCCTACGAGCAGTACTTC	CASSFSASGPSYEQYF
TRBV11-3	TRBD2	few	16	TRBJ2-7	TGTGCCAGCAGCCCAAAAGGGGCGGGAGGTTTCGGCGAGCAGTACTTC	CASSPKGAGGFGEQYF
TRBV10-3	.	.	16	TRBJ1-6	TGTGCCATCAAAGAATCTCGGGACCCCGGGAATTCACCCCTCCACTTT	CAIKESRDPGNSPLHF
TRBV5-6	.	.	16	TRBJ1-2	TGTGCCAGCAGCTTGGGTTCGGCACCATCTAACTATGGCTACACCTTC	CASSLGSAPSNYGYTF
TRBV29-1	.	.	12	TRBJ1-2	TGCAGCGTTGAAGACGGGAACTATGGCTACACCTTC	CSVEDGNYGYTF
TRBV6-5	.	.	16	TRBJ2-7	TGTGCCAGCAGTTACTCGAGGGGGACTCCTTCCGACGAGCAGTACTTC	CASSYSRGTPSDEQYF
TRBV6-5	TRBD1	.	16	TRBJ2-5	TGTGCCAGCAGTTCTCCCGGGACAGGGGGCGGGGAGACCCAGTACTTC	CASSSPGTGGGETQYF
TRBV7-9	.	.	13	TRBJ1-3	TGTGCCAGCAGCCTAGGGACCGTTAACACCATATATTTT	CASSLGTVNTIYF
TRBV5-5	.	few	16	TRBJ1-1	TGTGCCAGCAGCTGGGGTGATGGGGGGCCGAACACTGAAGCTTTCTTT	CASSWGDGGPNTEAFF
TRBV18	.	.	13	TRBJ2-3	TGTGCCAGCTCACGAGACGAAGCAGATACGCAGTATTTT	CASSRDEADTQYF
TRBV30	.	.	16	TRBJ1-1	TGTGCCTGGACCCTCTGGGGGGGCGCTTCGGGCACTGAAGCTTTCTTT	CAWTLWGGASGTEAFF
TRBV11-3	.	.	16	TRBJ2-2	TGTGCCAGCAGCTTACCGACAGGTCCGCGCGCCGGGGAGCTGTTTTTT	CASSLPTGPRAGELFF
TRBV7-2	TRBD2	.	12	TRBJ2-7	TGTGCCAGCAGCCCCGGGGGGTCTGAGCAGTACTTC	CASSPGGSEQYF
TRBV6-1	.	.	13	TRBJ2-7	TGTGCCAGCTCGGGCGGGATACCCTACGAGCAGTACTTC	CASSGGIPYEQYF
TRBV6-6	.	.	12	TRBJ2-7	TGTGCCAGCACCAGCTCTACCTACGAGCAGTACTTC	CASTSSTYEQYF
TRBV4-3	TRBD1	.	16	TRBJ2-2	TGCGCCAGCAGCCACCCCGGGACAGGGATCGCCGGGGAGCTGTTTTTT	CASSHPGTGIAGELFF
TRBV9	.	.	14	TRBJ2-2	TGTGCCAGCAGCGTAGCAGGAGGAGTCGGGGAGCTGTTTTTT	CASSVAGGVGELFF
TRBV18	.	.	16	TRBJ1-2	TGTGCCAGCTCACCAAGGACGGAGAGCTCTAACTATGGCTACACCTTC	CASSPRTESSNYGYTF
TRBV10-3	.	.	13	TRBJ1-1	TGTGCCTCCACGTGGGGGTCCAACACTGAAGCTTTCTTT	CASTWGSNTEAFF
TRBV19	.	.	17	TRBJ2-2	TGTGCCAGTAGTCCGCTTTTGCGGGCCGCGAACACCGGGGAGCTGTTTTTT	CASSPLLRAANTGELFF
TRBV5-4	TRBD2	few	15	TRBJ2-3	TGTGCCAGCAGCCCGGGACTAGGGGGGGCAGATACGCAGTATTTT	CASSPGLGGADTQYF
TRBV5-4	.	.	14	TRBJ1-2	TGTGCCAGCAGCTTGTCCGTCAGATCCTATGGCTACACCTTC	CASSLSVRSYGYTF
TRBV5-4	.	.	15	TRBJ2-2	TGTGCCAGCAGCTTAACGAGACAGCCTGCCGGGGAGCTGTTTTTT	CASSLTRQPAGELFF
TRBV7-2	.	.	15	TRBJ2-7	TGTGCCAGCAAAATGTGGAGCCACTCGTCCTACGAGCAGTACTTC	CASKMWSHSSYEQYF
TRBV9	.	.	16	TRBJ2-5	TGTGCCAGCAGCGTAGAGGGATGGTATACCCAAGAGACCCAGTACTTC	CASSVEGWYTQETQYF
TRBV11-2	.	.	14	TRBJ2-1	TGTGCCAGCAGCTTATGGCAGGGTGGTAATGAGCAGTTCTTC	CASSLWQGGNEQFF